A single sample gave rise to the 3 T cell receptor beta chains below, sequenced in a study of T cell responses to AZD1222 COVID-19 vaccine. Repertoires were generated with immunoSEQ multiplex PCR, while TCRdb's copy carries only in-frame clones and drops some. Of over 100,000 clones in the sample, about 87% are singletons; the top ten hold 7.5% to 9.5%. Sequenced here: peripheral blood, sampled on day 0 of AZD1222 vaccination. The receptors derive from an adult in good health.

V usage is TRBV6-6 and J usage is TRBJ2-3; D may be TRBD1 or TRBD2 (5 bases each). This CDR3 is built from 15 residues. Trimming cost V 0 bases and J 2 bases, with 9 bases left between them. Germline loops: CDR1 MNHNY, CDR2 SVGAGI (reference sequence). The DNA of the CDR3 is TGTGCCAGCAGTTACTCGGGGGATCCCACAGATACGCAGTATTTT. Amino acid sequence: CASSYSGDPTDTQYF.

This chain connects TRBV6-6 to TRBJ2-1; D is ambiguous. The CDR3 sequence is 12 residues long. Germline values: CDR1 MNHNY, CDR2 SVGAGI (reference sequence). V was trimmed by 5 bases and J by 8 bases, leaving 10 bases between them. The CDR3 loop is CASSNPLDEQFF. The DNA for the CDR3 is TGTGCCAGCAGTAACCCTTTGGATGAGCAGTTCTTC.

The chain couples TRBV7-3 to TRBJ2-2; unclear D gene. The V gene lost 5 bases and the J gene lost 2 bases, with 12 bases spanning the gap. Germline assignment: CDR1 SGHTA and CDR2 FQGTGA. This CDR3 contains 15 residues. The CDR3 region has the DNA TGTGCCAGCAGCCCGAAAGTGGGTAACACCGGGGAGCTGTTTTTT. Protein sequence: CASSPKVGNTGELFF.